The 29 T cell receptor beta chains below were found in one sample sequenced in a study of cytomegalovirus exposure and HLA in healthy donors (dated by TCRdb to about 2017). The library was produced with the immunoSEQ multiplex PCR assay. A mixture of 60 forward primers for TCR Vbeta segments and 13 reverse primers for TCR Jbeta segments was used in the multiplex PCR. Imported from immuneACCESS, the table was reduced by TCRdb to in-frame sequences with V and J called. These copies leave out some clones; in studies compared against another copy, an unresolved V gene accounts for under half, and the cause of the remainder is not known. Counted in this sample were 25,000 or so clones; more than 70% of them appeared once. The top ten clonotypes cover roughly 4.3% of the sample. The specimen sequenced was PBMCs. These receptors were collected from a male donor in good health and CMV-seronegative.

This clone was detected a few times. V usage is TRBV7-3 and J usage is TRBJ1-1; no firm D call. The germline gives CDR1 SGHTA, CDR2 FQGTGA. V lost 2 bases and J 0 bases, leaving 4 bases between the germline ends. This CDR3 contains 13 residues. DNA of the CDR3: TGTGCCAGCAGCTTACAGGTGAACACTGAAGCTTTCTTT. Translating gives CASSLQVNTEAFF. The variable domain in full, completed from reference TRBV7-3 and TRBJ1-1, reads GAGVSQTPSNKVTEKGKYVELRCDPISGHTALYWYRQSLGQGPEFLIYFQGTGAADDSGLPNDRFFAVRPEGSVSTLKIQRTERGDSAVYLCASSLQVNTEAFFGQGTRLTVV.

The chain's CDR3 is CASSEGQTSGTDTQYF. The DNA of the CDR3 is TGTGCCAGCAGTGAGGGCCAGACTAGCGGGACAGATACGCAGTATTTT. The chain uses TRBV2 and TRBJ2-3, with 10 positions matching TRBD2. This CDR3 has 16 residues. V lost 3 bases to trimming and J lost 3 bases; unmatched junction nucleotides: 6. Germline V gives CDR1 SNHLY, CDR2 FYNNEI.

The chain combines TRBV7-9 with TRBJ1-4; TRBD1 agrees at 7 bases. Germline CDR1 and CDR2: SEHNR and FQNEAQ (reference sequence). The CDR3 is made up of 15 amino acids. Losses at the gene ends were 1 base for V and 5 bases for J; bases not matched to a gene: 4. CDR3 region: CASSLEGTENEKLFF. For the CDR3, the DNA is TGTGCCAGCAGCTTAGAGGGGACAGAGAATGAAAAACTGTTTTTT.

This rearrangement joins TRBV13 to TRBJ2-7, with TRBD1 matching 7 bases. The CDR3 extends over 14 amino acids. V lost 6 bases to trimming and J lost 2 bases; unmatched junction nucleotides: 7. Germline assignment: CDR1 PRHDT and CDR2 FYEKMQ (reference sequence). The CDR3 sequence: CASSSRDSTYEQYF. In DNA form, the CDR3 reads TGTGCCAGCAGTTCCCGGGACAGTACCTACGAGCAGTACTTC. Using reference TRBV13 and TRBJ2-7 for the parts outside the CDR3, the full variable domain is AAGVIQSPRHLIKEKRETATLKCYPIPRHDTVYWYQQGPGQDPQFLISFYEKMQSDKGSIPDRFSAQQFSDYHSELNMSSLELGDSALYFCASSSRDSTYEQYFGPGTRLTVT.

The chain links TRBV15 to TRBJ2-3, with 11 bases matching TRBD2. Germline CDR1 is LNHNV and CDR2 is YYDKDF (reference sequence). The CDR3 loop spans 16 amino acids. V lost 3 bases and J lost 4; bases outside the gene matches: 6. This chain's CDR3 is CATSSGSGRAADTQYF. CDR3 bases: TGTGCCACCAGCAGCGGTAGCGGGAGGGCCGCAGATACGCAGTATTTT.

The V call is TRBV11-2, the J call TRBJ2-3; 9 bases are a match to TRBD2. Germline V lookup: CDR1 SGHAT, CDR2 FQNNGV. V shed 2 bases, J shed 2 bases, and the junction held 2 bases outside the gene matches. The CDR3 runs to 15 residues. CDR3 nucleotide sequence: TGTGCCAGCAGCTTATGGGGACTAGCCACAGATACGCAGTATTTT. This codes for CASSLWGLATDTQYF.

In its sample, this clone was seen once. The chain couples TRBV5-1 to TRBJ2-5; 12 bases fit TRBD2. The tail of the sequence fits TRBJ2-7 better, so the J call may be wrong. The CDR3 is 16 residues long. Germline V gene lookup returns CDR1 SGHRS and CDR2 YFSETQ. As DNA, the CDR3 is TGCGCCAGCAGCTTGGGTCTAGCGGGAGGGATCTACGAGCAGTACTTC. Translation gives CASSLGLAGGIYEQYF.

DNA of the CDR3: TGTGCCACCAGCAGAGATCGGGACAGAGAAAATGAAAAACTGTTTTTT. This translates into CATSRDRDRENEKLFF. The chain carries TRBV15 and TRBJ1-4; TRBD1 aligns across 7 bases. V was clipped by 0 bases and J by 5 bases; unmatched bases: 6. Looked up from germline, CDR1 is LNHNV and CDR2 is YYDKDF (reference sequence). The CDR3 sequence is 16 residues long.

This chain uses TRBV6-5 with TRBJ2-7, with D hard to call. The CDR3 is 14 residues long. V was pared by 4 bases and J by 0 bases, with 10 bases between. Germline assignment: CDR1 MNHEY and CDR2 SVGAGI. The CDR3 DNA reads TGTGCCAGCAGTTGGTCGACTGGCTCCTACGAGCAGTACTTC. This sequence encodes CASSWSTGSYEQYF.

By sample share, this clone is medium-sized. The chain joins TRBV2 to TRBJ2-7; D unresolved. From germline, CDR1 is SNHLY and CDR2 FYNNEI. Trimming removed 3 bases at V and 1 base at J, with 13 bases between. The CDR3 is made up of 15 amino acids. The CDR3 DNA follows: TGTGCCAGCAGTGAGAAGAGCGCTGGGTCCTACGAGCAGTACTTC. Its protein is CASSEKSAGSYEQYF.

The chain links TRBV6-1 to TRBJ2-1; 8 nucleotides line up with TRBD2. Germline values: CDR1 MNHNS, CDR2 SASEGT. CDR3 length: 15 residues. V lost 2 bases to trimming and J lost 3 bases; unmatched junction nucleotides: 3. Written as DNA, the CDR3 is TGTGCCAGCAGTGAAACAGCGGGAGTCTACAATGAGCAGTTCTTC. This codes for CASSETAGVYNEQFF.

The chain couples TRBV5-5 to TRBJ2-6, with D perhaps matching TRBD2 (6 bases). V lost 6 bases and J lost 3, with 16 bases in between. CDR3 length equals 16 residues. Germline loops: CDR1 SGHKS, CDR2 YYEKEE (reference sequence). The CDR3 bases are TGTGCCAGCATAATAATCGTCGGGGGTGGGGCCAACGTCCTGACTTTC. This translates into CASIIIVGGGANVLTF.

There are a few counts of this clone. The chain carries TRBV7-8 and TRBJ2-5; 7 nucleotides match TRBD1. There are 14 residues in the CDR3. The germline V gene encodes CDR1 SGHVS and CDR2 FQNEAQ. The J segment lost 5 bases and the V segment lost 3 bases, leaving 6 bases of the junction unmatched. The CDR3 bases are TGTGCCAGCAGCTTCGACAGGGCTGAGGAGACCCAGTACTTC. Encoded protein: CASSFDRAEETQYF.

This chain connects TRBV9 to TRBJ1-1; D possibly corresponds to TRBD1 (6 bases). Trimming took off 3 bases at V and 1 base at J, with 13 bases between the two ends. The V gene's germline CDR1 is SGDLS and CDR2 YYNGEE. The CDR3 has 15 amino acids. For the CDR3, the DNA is TGTGCCAGCAGCGGCCGAGGGACAAGGAACACTGAAGCTTTCTTT. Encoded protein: CASSGRGTRNTEAFF.

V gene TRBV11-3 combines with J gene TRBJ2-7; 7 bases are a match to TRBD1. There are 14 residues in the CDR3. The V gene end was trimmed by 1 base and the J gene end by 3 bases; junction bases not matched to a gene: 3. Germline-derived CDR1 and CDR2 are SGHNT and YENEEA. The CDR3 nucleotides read TGTGCCAGCAGCTTAGGACAGGGTTACTACGAGCAGTACTTC. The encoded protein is CASSLGQGYYEQYF.

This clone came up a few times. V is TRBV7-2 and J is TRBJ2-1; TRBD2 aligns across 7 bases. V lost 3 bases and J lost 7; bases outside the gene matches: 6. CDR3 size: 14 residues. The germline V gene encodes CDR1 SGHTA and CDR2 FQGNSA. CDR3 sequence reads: CASSFSGRGNEQFF. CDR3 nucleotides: TGTGCCAGCAGCTTTAGCGGGCGGGGGAATGAGCAGTTCTTC.

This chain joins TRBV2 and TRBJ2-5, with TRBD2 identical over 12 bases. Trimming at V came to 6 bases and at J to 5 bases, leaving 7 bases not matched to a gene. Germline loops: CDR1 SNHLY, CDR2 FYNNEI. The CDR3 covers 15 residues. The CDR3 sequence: CASRASGGALETQYF. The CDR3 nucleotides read TGTGCCAGCAGAGCTAGCGGGGGGGCCTTGGAGACCCAGTACTTC.

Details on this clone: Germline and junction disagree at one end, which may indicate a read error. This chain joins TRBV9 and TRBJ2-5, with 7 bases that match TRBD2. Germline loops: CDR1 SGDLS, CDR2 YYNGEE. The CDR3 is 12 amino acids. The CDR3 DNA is TGTGCCGGCAGCGTAACGGGGGGGACCCAGTACTTC. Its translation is CAGSVTGGTQYF.

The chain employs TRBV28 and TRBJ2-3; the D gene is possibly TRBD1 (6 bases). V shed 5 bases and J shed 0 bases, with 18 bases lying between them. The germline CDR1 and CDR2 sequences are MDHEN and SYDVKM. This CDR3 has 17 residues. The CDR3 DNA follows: TGTGCCAGCAGTCCGCTCCAGGGGAAACCTAGCACAGATACGCAGTATTTT. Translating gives CASSPLQGKPSTDTQYF. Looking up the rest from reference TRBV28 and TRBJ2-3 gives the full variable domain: DVKVTQSSRYLVKRTGEKVFLECVQDMDHENMFWYRQDPGLGLRLIYFSYDVKMKEKGDIPEGYSVSREKKERFSLILESASTNQTSMYLCASSPLQGKPSTDTQYFGPGTRLTVL.

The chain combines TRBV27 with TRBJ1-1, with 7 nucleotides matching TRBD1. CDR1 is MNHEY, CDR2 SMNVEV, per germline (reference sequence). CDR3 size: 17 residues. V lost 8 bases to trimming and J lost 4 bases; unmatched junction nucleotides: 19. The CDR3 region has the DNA TGTGCCAGCGGAAAAACCGGGACCGAGGGGGCAACCACTGAAGCTTTCTTT. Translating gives CASGKTGTEGATTEAFF.

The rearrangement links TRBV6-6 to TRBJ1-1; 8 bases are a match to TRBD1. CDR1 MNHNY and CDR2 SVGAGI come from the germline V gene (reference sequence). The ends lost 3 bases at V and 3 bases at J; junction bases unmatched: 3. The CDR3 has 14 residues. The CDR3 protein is CASSYVQGDTEAFF. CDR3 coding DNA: TGTGCCAGCAGTTATGTACAGGGGGACACTGAAGCTTTCTTT.

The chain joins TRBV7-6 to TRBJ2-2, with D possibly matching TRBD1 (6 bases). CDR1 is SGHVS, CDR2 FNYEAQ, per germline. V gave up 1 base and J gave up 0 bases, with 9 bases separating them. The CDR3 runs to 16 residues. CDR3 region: CASSLETGSNTGELFF. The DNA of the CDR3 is TGTGCCAGCAGCTTAGAGACAGGATCGAACACCGGGGAGCTGTTTTTT. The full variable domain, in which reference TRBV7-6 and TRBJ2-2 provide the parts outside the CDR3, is GAGVSQSPRYKVTKRGQDVALRCDPISGHVSLYWYRQALGQGPEFLTYFNYEAQQDKSGLPNDRFSAERPEGSISTLTIQRTEQRDSAMYRCASSLETGSNTGELFFGEGSRLTVL.

The CDR3 loop reads CASSFIRGIMNTEAFF. The DNA for the CDR3 is TGTGCCAGCAGTTTCATACGGGGGATTATGAACACTGAAGCTTTCTTT. The V gene is TRBV13, the J gene TRBJ1-1, with D tentatively TRBD1 (5 bases). The CDR3 covers 16 residues. Trimming stripped 6 bases from V and 0 bases from J, with 17 bases between. The V gene's germline CDR1 is PRHDT and CDR2 FYEKMQ (reference sequence).

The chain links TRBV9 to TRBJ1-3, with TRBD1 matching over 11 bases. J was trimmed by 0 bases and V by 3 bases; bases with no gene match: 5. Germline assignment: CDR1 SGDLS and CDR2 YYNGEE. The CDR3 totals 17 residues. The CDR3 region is CASSATGTGGSGNTIYF. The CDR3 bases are TGTGCCAGCAGCGCCACCGGGACAGGGGGCTCTGGAAACACCATATATTTT.

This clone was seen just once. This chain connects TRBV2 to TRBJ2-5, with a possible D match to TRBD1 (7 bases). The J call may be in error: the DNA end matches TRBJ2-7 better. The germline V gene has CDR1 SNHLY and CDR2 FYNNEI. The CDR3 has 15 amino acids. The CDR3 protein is CASRGDRAGGYEQYF. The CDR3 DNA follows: TGTGCCAGCAGGGGTGACAGGGCAGGGGGGTACGAGCAGTACTTC.

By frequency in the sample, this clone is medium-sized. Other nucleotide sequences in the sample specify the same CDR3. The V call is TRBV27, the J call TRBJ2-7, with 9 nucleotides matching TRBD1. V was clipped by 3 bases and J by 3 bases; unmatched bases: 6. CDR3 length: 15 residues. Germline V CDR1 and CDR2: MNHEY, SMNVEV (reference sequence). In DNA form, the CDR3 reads TGTGCCAGCAGTTTTAAGGGACAGGGAGGCTACGAGCAGTACTTC. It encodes CASSFKGQGGYEQYF.

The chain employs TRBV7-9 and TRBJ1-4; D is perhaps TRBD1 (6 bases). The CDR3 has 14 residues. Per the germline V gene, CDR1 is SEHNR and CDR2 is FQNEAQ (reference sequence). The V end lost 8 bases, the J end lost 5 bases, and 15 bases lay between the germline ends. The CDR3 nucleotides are TGTGCCAGCGGACTCGGGACACGCAATGAAAAACTGTTTTTT. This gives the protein CASGLGTRNEKLFF. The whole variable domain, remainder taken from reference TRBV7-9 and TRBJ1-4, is DTGVSQNPRHKITKRGQNVTFRCDPISEHNRLYWYRQTLGQGPEFLTYFQNEAQLEKSRLLSDRFSAERPKGSFSTLEIQRTEQGDSAMYLCASGLGTRNEKLFFGSGTQLSVL.

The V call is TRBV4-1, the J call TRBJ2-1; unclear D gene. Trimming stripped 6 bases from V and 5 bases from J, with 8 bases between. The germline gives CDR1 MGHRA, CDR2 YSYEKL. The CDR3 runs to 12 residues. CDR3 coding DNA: TGCGCCAGCAGTCTTCTACACAATGAGCAGTTCTTC. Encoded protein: CASSLLHNEQFF.

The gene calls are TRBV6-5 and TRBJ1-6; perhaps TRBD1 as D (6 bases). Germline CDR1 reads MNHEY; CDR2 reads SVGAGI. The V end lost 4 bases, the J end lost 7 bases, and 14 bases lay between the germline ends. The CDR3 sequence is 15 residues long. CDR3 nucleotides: TGTGCCAGCAGTTCCCAGACAGGAACCAATTCACCCCTCCACTTT. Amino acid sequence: CASSSQTGTNSPLHF.